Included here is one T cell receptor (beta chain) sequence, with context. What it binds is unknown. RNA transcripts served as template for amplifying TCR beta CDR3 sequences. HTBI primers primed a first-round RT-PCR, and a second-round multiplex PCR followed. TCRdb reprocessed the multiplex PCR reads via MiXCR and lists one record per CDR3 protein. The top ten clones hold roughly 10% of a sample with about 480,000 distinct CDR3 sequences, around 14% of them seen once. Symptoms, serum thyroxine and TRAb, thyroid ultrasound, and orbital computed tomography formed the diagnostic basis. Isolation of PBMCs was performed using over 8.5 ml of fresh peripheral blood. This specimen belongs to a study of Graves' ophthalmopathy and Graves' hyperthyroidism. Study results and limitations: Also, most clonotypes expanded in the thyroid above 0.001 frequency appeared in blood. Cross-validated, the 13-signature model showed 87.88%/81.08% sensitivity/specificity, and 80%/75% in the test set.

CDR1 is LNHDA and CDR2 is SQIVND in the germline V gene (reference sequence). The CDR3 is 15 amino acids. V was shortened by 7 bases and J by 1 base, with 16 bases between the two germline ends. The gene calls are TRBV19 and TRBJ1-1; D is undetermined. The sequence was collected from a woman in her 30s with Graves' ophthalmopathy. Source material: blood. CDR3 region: CASTTPGYSNTEAFF. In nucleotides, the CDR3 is TGTGCCAGTACCACTCCGGGATACTCGAACACTGAAGCTTTCTTT.